The table lists the clone carrying this T cell receptor beta chain with a count of one. The CDR3 runs to 15 residues. Germline V lookup: CDR1 SGHTA, CDR2 FQGNSA. V dropped 4 bases and J dropped 8; count of bases not matched to a gene: 7. Participant ages covered roughly 18 to 89 years across 24 US areas. Original analysis: Estimation of nucleated cell counts was performed using reference gene primer amplification. Profiled with immunoSEQ multiplex PCR; TCRdb holds only in-frame clones, not every one. D and trimming come from the DNA, and the V and J calls and clone size come from that table. Seen here are 350,000 to 550,000 clones, around nine tenths observed once, and the top ten hold 1.5% to 2%. The data originate from a study of blood T cell repertoires in COVID-19. About the research overall: Sources were T cells, B-cell-depleted T cells, or PBMCs; the material itself was cDNA or gDNA.

The chain uses TRBV7-2 and TRBJ2-5, with TRBD2 matching over 13 bases. The TCR sequence derives from a woman aged 18-29 years with acute COVID-19. Sequenced material: PBMCs or T cells enriched from blood (not recorded which). In DNA form, the CDR3 reads TGTGCCAGCAGCTCGAGGACTAGCGGGAGTTCTACCCAGTACTTC. Residues: CASSSRTSGSSTQYF.